The 6 T cell receptor beta chains below were found in one sample sequenced in a study of vaccination and CD4 T cells after COVID-19. Treatment described: roughly 10-day PBMC culture with coronavirus spike peptide pools or control peptides (ViraFEST assay). Sequence data for DNA of cultured CD4+ T cells were generated by the Oncomine TCR Beta short-read assay. TCRdb re-called the PCR reads through MiXCR, storing one row per CDR3 protein. The table has about 17,000 distinct CDR3 sequences, over 30% seen once. These receptors have no known antigen. Material for sequencing was CD4+ T cells from blood, cultured in vitro. Source of these receptors: a human donor who had recovered from COVID-19.

This clonotype occurred a few times. The chain combines TRBV30 with TRBJ2-2; D ambiguous. CDR1 GTSNPN and CDR2 SVGIG come from the germline V gene (reference sequence). With 0 bases removed from V and 1 base from J, the gap between germline ends came to 9 bases. This CDR3 contains 15 residues. The DNA of the CDR3 is TGTGCCTGGAGTGTAATGTCAGGGAACACCGGGGAGCTGTTTTTT. Its translation: CAWSVMSGNTGELFF.

Only a few counts were recorded for this clonotype. The V gene is TRBV20-1, the J gene TRBJ2-3, with D perhaps matching TRBD2 (5 bases). Between the trimmed V and J ends, which lost 7 bases and 1 base, there was a span of 9 bases. The CDR3 sequence is 12 residues long. Germline lookup yields CDR1 DFQATT and CDR2 SNEGSKA (reference sequence). As DNA, the CDR3 is TGCAGTGGGGGAGAGGGCACAGATACGCAGTATTTT. It specifies CSGGEGTDTQYF.

The rearrangement uses TRBV5-1 and TRBJ2-5; D is possibly TRBD2 (5 bases). CDR1 SGHRS and CDR2 YFSETQ come from the germline V gene. This CDR3 contains 16 residues. Deletions cut 0 bases from V and 0 bases from J, with 12 bases between. The CDR3 region is CASSLGADWYQETQYF. Here the CDR3 DNA reads TGCGCCAGCAGCTTGGGGGCGGACTGGTACCAAGAGACCCAGTACTTC.

There are a few counts of this clonotype. The gene calls are TRBV20-1 and TRBJ2-1, with 9 bases identical to TRBD2. CDR1 and CDR2 (germline): DFQATT, SNEGSKA (reference sequence). V gave up 4 bases and J gave up 9 bases; unmatched junction bases: 10. CDR3 length: 14 amino acids. Here the CDR3 DNA reads TGCAGTGCTATTGTCCTAGCGGGGACGGGTGAGCAGTTCTTC. The encoded protein is CSAIVLAGTGEQFF.

This clonotype was counted between two and nine times. This rearrangement joins TRBV2 to TRBJ1-1; D remains unclear. Germline V gives CDR1 SNHLY, CDR2 FYNNEI. This CDR3 is built from 14 residues. The V gene lost 4 bases and the J gene lost 4 bases, with 13 bases spanning the gap. DNA for the CDR3: TGTGCCAGCAGTGGTGGACTGCGGGGCACTGAAGCTTTCTTT. Encoded protein: CASSGGLRGTEAFF.

CDR3 residues: CASSQPPNTGELFF. CDR3 DNA: TGCGCCAGCAGCCAACCCCCGAACACCGGGGAGCTGTTTTTT. The chain joins TRBV4-1 to TRBJ2-2; no reliable D call. Trimming stripped 2 bases from V and 0 bases from J, with 4 bases between. Per germline, CDR1 MGHRA and CDR2 YSYEKL. The CDR3 has 14 amino acids.